A single sample gave rise to the 9 T cell receptor beta chains below, sequenced in a study of radiotherapy plus CTLA-4 blockade in lung cancer. Assay: immunoSEQ multiplex PCR; the TCRdb copy retains only in-frame clones and omits some. Of 40,000 to 45,000 clones detected, approximately 68% appear once; the ten largest clones hold 9.8%. The input for sequencing was peripheral blood, taken from a patient treated with radiotherapy plus ipilimumab. Every receptor here comes from a human donor with non-small cell lung cancer who had stable disease on radiotherapy plus ipilimumab.

The chain uses TRBV7-2 and TRBJ2-3; 7 bases map to TRBD1. V was clipped by 2 bases and J by 3 bases; unmatched bases: 8. Germline V gene sequence: CDR1 SGHTA, CDR2 FQGNSA. This CDR3 is 16 amino acids long. The CDR3 sequence: CASSLTGARGTDTQYF. DNA for the CDR3: TGTGCCAGCAGCTTAACAGGGGCGCGTGGGACAGATACGCAGTATTTT. The full variable domain, with the rest looked up from reference TRBV7-2 and TRBJ2-3, is GAGVSQSPSNKVTEKGKDVELRCDPISGHTALYWYRQSLGQGLEFLIYFQGNSAPDKSGLPSDRFSAERTGGSVSTLTIQRTQQEDSAVYLCASSLTGARGTDTQYFGPGTRLTVL.

V gene TRBV10-3 combines with J gene TRBJ2-2; no firm D call. The germline gives CDR1 ENHRY, CDR2 SYGVKD. The ends were cut back, 6 bases at V and 0 bases at J, with 8 bases in the middle. The CDR3 is 14 residues long. In DNA form, the CDR3 reads TGTGCCATCAGGGAGCTAACGAACACCGGGGAGCTGTTTTTT. Protein product: CAIRELTNTGELFF.

The chain joins TRBV29-1 to TRBJ1-1; D is unclear. The CDR3 has 11 residues. The V end was cut by 4 bases, the J end by 5 bases, with 8 bases between. Germline values: CDR1 SQVTM, CDR2 ANQGSEA. CDR3 residues: CSVGLRTEAFF. The CDR3 DNA reads TGCAGCGTTGGACTAAGGACTGAAGCTTTCTTT.

This chain connects TRBV25-1 to TRBJ2-5, with D possibly matching TRBD2 (7 bases). The CDR3 is 15 residues long. Germline CDR1 and CDR2: MGHDK and SYGVNS. Trimming took off 8 bases at V and 5 bases at J, with 21 bases between the two ends. CDR3 residues: CASVDSGGPGETQYF. CDR3 sequence (DNA): TGTGCCAGCGTCGACTCGGGGGGCCCCGGGGAGACCCAGTACTTC.

The genes are TRBV18 and TRBJ2-1; 9 positions agree with TRBD1. CDR1 and CDR2 from the germline V gene are KGHSH and LQKENI. This CDR3 has 17 residues. The V and J ends lost 4 bases and 4 bases, in that order; junction bases with no gene match: 11. The CDR3 nucleotides read TGTGCCAGCTCACGCACCACAGGGGGCGCTTCGTACAATGAGCAGTTCTTC. It encodes CASSRTTGGASYNEQFF.

V usage is TRBV7-9 and J usage is TRBJ2-7, with D tentatively TRBD1 (6 bases). Between the trimmed V and J ends, which lost 1 base and 2 bases, there was a span of 15 bases. The CDR3 is made up of 16 amino acids. Looked up from germline, CDR1 is SEHNR and CDR2 is FQNEAQ (reference sequence). The CDR3 here is CASSLDTGRLPYEQYF. As DNA, the CDR3 is TGTGCCAGCAGCTTAGACACAGGGCGTTTGCCCTACGAGCAGTACTTC.

This clone was counted a few times. In DNA form, the CDR3 reads TGTGCCAGCAGTGAGGGGACAGGGCCCGCCGAGCAGTACTTC. Translating it yields CASSEGTGPAEQYF. The chain is built from TRBV6-1 and TRBJ2-7; 9 nucleotides agree with TRBD1. The CDR3 totals 14 residues. Unmatched junction bases numbered 6, after V lost 3 bases and J lost 6 bases. CDR1 and CDR2 (germline): MNHNS, SASEGT.

The V and J genes are TRBV19 and TRBJ2-7, with 8 bases identical to TRBD1. The CDR3 runs 16 residues. Germline V gene lookup returns CDR1 LNHDA and CDR2 SQIVND (reference sequence). With 3 bases clipped from V and 4 bases from J, the junction kept 11 bases outside the gene matches. In nucleotides, the CDR3 is TGTGCCAGTAGTATCGCAAATCAGGGGGCGCGGTACGAGCAGTACTTC. Translating gives CASSIANQGARYEQYF.

The J gene is TRBJ2-3, the V gene TRBV2, with 14 bases fitting TRBD2. Germline V gene lookup returns CDR1 SNHLY and CDR2 FYNNEI. This CDR3 comprises 14 residues. Trimming removed 5 bases from V and 8 bases from J; junction bases left unmatched: 3. CDR3 residues: CASSKGTSGGTQYF. For the CDR3, the DNA is TGTGCCAGCAGTAAAGGGACTAGCGGGGGTACGCAGTATTTT.